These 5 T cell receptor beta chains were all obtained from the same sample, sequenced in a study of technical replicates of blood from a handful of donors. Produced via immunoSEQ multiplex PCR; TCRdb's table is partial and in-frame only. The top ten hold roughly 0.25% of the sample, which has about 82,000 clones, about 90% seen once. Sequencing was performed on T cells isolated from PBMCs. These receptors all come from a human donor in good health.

The CDR3 protein is CASSARGAADTQYF. The CDR3 DNA reads TGTGCCAGCAGCGCTCGGGGGGCCGCAGATACGCAGTATTTT. This chain links TRBV2 with TRBJ2-3, with D possibly being TRBD2 (7 bases). Germline V gene lookup returns CDR1 SNHLY and CDR2 FYNNEI. The ends were cut back, 6 bases at V and 4 bases at J, with 14 bases in the middle. This CDR3 region has 14 residues.

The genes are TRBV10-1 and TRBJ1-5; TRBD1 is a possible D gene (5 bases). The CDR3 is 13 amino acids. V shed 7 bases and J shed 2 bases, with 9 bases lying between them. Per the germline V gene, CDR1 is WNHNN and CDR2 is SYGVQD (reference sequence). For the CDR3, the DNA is TGCGCCAGCAAGGGGTTGTGCAATCAGCCCCAGCATTTT. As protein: CASKGLCNQPQHF.

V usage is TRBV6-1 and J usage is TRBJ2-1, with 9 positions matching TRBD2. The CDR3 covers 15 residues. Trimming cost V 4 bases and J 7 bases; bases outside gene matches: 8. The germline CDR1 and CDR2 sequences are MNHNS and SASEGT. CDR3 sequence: CASSVGGRAANEQFF. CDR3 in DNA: TGTGCCAGCAGTGTGGGCGGGAGGGCCGCAAATGAGCAGTTCTTC.

CDR3 protein: CASTSAGGYNEQFF. The CDR3 DNA follows: TGTGCCAGCACCTCCGCCGGCGGATACAATGAGCAGTTCTTC. This sequence joins TRBV28 and TRBJ2-1; D remains unclear. There are 14 residues in the CDR3. The germline CDR1 and CDR2 sequences are MDHEN and SYDVKM. Trimming took 7 bases from V and 4 from J, leaving 14 bases between them.

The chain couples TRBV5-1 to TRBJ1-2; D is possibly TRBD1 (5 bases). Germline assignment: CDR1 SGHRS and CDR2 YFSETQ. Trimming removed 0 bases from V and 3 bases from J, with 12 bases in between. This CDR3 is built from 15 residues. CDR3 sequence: CASSLVAGRDYGYTF. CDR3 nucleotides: TGCGCCAGCAGCTTGGTGGCAGGGAGGGACTATGGCTACACCTTC.